Shown below are 4 T cell receptor beta chains from a single sample sequenced in a study of T cells in Graves' hyperthyroidism and ophthalmopathy. Amplification of TCR beta CDR3 regions was performed using RNA transcripts as template. RT-PCR in the first round (using the HTBI primer set) targeted the TCR CDR3. MiXCR was run by TCRdb on the multiplex PCR reads, yielding one entry per CDR3 protein. This table has around 300,000 distinct CDR3 sequences, around 22% appearing once. Sequences were obtained from blood. These receptors were taken from a man aged 30 to 45 with Graves' ophthalmopathy.

V and J are TRBV13 and TRBJ2-5, with D perhaps TRBD2 (6 bases). Trimming left V 2 bases short and J 2 bases short, with 9 bases between. There are 14 residues in the CDR3. The germline CDR1 and CDR2 sequences are PRHDT and FYEKMQ (reference sequence). The CDR3 DNA reads TGTGCCAGCAGCTTAAGGGACTTACAAGAGACCCAGTACTTC. Protein product: CASSLRDLQETQYF.

CDR3 DNA sequence: TGTGCCAGCAGCTTATCATCGGGGGTGGGCAGAAGATACGAGCAGTACTTC. Its translation: CASSLSSGVGRRYEQYF. V usage is TRBV7-9 and J usage is TRBJ2-7; D possibly corresponds to TRBD2 (6 bases). The CDR3 spans 17 residues. From germline, CDR1 is SEHNR and CDR2 FQNEAQ (reference sequence). The V and J ends lost 2 bases and 4 bases respectively, with 21 bases between them.

The sample holds a few counts of this clonotype. The J gene is TRBJ1-5, the V gene TRBV2; D possibly corresponds to TRBD1 (5 bases). The ends were cut back, 6 bases at V and 0 bases at J, with 12 bases in the middle. Germline V gene lookup returns CDR1 SNHLY and CDR2 FYNNEI. The CDR3 contains 15 residues. CDR3 DNA: TGTGCCAGCAGAACACAGGCAACTAGCAATCAGCCCCAGCATTTT. Translated, it gives CASRTQATSNQPQHF.

This clonotype appeared many times. The CDR3 protein is CSAPGLAGIWSSYNEQFF. CDR3 sequence (DNA): TGCAGTGCTCCGGGACTAGCGGGAATCTGGAGCTCCTACAATGAGCAGTTCTTC. The V gene is TRBV20-1, the J gene TRBJ2-1; 13 nucleotides agree with TRBD2. The CDR3 loop spans 18 amino acids. Trimming took 5 bases from V and 0 from J; bases not matched to a gene: 10. Germline assignment: CDR1 DFQATT and CDR2 SNEGSKA (reference sequence).